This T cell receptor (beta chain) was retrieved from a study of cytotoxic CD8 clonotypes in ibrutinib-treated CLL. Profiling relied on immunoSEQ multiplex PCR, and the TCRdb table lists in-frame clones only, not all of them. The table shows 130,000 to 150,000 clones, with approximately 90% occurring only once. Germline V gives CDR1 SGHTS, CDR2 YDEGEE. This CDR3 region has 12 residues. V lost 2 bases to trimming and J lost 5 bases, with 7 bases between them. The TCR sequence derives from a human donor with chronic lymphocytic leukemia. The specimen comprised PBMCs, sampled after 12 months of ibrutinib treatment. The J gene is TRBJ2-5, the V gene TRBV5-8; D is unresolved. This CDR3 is CASSFPLETQYF. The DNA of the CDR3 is TGTGCCAGCAGCTTTCCTCTGGAGACCCAGTACTTC.